This T cell receptor (beta chain) was observed in a study of shared clonotypes between healthy human individuals. Whole-study context: Each donor's CD8 memory used one plate, CD8 naive two, each CD4 subset three. The study, taken as a whole, reports: Clonotypes shared by all four donors outscored non-shared clonotypes in generation probability.

Germline values: CDR1 WNHNN, CDR2 SYGVQD (reference sequence). The length of the CDR3 is 16 residues. V lost 2 bases and J lost 4; bases outside the gene matches: 3. Assay used: immunoSEQ multiplex PCR; TCRdb lists only in-frame clones, some missing. The table shows more than 2 million clones, with about 95% occurring only once. Cells designated naive CD8 were CD45RO-negative and were positively selected for CCR7, with terminally differentiated effector memory CD45RA+ cells excluded. Remarks on this clone: What it recognizes is unknown.

The sample was naive CD8+ T cells sorted from blood. The chain has TRBV10-1 and TRBJ2-1; 12 bases match TRBD2. The source is a man aged 18 to 29 in good health. The DNA for the CDR3 is TGCGCCAGCAGTGAGACTAGCGGGGGGCCTTACAATGAGCAGTTCTTC. Translation: CASSETSGGPYNEQFF.